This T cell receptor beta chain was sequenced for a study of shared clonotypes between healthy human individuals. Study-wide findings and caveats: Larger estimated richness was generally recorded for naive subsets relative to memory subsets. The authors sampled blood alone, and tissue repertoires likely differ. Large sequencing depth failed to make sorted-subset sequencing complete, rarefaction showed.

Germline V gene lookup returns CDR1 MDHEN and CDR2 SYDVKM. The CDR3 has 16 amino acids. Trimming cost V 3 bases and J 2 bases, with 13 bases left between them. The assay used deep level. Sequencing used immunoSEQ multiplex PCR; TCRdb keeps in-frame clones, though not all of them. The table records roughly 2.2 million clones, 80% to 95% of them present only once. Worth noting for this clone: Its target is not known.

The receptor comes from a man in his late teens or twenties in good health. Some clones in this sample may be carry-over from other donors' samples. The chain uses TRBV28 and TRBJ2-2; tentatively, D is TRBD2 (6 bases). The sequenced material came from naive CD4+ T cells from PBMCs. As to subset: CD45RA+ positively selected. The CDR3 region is CASSLVAGSNTGELFF. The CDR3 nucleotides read TGTGCCAGCAGTTTGGTTGCGGGATCTAACACCGGGGAGCTGTTTTTT.